This paragraph covers one TCR beta chain sequence. The antigen is undetermined. The entry originates in a study of cytomegalovirus exposure and HLA in healthy donors. All the people who gave samples were healthy bone marrow donors. The CDR3 sequence is 15 residues long. V lost 4 bases and J lost 2, with 12 bases in between. Germline CDR1 is LGHNA and CDR2 is YNFKEQ. The PCR used 60 Vbeta and 13 Jbeta primers. Clones were sequenced by immunoSEQ multiplex PCR, and TCRdb holds only the in-frame ones, with some missing. Of some 81,000 clones listed, around 70% were seen once; the top ten hold around 10%. General study points: Published work reported that the classifier diagnosed cytomegalovirus status with high specificity and sensitivity.

The TCR comes from a woman aged 35 to 49 in good health and CMV-seropositive. This sequence joins TRBV4-2 and TRBJ2-1; tentatively, D is TRBD2 (5 bases). The sample consisted of PBMCs. The CDR3 nucleotides are TGTGCCAGCAGCCGCCGACTCGGGACCTACAATGAGCAGTTCTTC. This codes for CASSRRLGTYNEQFF.